The 15 T cell receptor beta chains in this list originate from one sample, sequenced in a study of regulatory T cells in long-lasting Graves disease. Regarding time point: newly diagnosed GD, antithyroid drugs for less than 3 months. PBMCs were the source of the RNA used for TCR sequencing. To make TCR beta libraries, researchers used iRepertoire HTBI primers and Arm-PCR of CDR3 regions. MiXCR, applied by TCRdb to the multiplex PCR reads, yields one record per CDR3 protein. This table has a few hundred thousand distinct CDR3 sequences, over 15% appearing once. This sample was shared with a second study, whose subject was T cells in Graves' hyperthyroidism and ophthalmopathy.

This specimen was peripheral blood mononuclear cells (PBMCs), taken at new diagnosis, from a patient treated with antithyroid drugs. These receptors were collected from a woman between 18 and 30 years old with Graves disease.

This clonotype has ten or more counts. This sequence joins TRBV7-8 and TRBJ2-7, with 8 bases fitting TRBD2. The germline CDR1 and CDR2 sequences are SGHVS and FQNEAQ. The CDR3 runs to 16 residues. With V trimmed by 1 base and J by 6 bases, 11 bases remained unmatched. CDR3 residues: CASSLVAGTRVVEQYF. The CDR3 DNA reads TGTGCCAGCAGCTTAGTGGCCGGGACTAGGGTTGTCGAGCAGTACTTC.

As to this clonotype: This may be a read error: a much more frequent sequence differs by one nucleotide. V is TRBV7-3 and J is TRBJ2-7; maybe TRBD1 (6 bases). Germline V gives CDR1 SGHTA, CDR2 FQGTGA. This CDR3 contains 19 residues. CDR3 coding DNA: TGTGCCAGCAGTGAAGAATCGCCAGGGGCCCTTAAGATCCCCTACGGGCAGTACTTC. Amino acid sequence: CASSEESPGALKIPYGQYF.

V gene TRBV7-3 combines with J gene TRBJ2-5; 10 bases are a match to TRBD2. Germline V gene lookup returns CDR1 SGHTA and CDR2 FQGTGA. J lost 4 bases, V lost 0 bases, and 5 bases had no gene match. The CDR3 has 16 amino acids. CDR3 residues: CASSLTLSSGRETQYF. As DNA, the CDR3 is TGTGCCAGCAGCTTAACGTTGTCTAGCGGGAGAGAGACCCAGTACTTC.

In DNA form, the CDR3 reads TGCGCCAGCAGCCAATCGACCAATCAGCCCCAGCATTTT. It translates to CASSQSTNQPQHF. The rearrangement uses TRBV4-3 and TRBJ1-5; D ambiguous. There are 13 residues in the CDR3. Germline-derived CDR1 and CDR2 are LGHNA and YSLEER. Trimming shortened V by 2 bases and J by 3 bases, and 5 bases separated the two germline ends.

This clonotype came up a few times. Its ends do not fully match the called genes, so a read error is possible. This chain connects TRBV24-1 to TRBJ2-7; TRBD1 or TRBD2 may be the D gene (5 bases each). CDR1 and CDR2 (germline): KGHDR, SFDVKD. This CDR3 is built from 12 residues. In DNA form, the CDR3 reads TGTGCCACCAGTGAACGGGACCCCCTGGGGCACTTC. It encodes CATSERDPLGHF.

In its sample, this clonotype was seen a few times. CDR3 bases: TGTGCCAGCAGTTTAGCGAATAAAGCGGGAGGGCCGGGAGGGACAGATACGCAGTATTTT. The encoded protein is CASSLANKAGGPGGTDTQYF. The chain has TRBV12-3 or TRBV12-4 and TRBJ2-3; 10 bases fit TRBD2. The V and J ends lost 0 bases and 3 bases, in that order; junction bases with no gene match: 15. The CDR3 length is 20 residues.

In this sample, this clonotype turned up many times. This chain joins TRBV2 and TRBJ2-7; D is unresolved. With 6 bases removed from V and 6 bases from J, the gap between germline ends came to 9 bases. Per germline, CDR1 SNHLY and CDR2 FYNNEI. The CDR3 runs to 11 residues. This chain's CDR3 is CASSHSAEQYF. The CDR3 DNA is TGTGCCAGCAGCCACAGCGCCGAGCAGTACTTC. The full variable domain, its missing parts supplied by reference TRBV2 and TRBJ2-7, is EPEVTQTPSHQVTQMGQEVILRCVPISNHLYFYWYRQILGQKVEFLVSFYNNEISEKSEIFDDQFSVERPDGSNFTLKIRSTKLEDSAMYFCASSHSAEQYFGPGTRLTVT.

The chain couples TRBV18 to TRBJ2-7; 13 bases match TRBD2. Trimming took 2 bases from V and 7 from J; bases not matched to a gene: 5. Germline-derived CDR1 and CDR2 are KGHSH and LQKENI. CDR3 length: 15 residues. The CDR3 loop is CASSPWTSGRLEQYF. DNA for the CDR3: TGTGCCAGCTCACCATGGACTAGCGGGAGACTGGAGCAGTACTTC.

In this sample, this clonotype turned up many times. The rearrangement joins TRBV5-1 to TRBJ2-7, with a tentative D call TRBD1 (5 bases). The ends were cut back, 0 bases at V and 6 bases at J, with 13 bases in the middle. CDR1 is SGHRS and CDR2 is YFSETQ in the germline V gene. The CDR3 contains 14 residues. The CDR3 loop reads CASSLEGETGEQYF. The CDR3 DNA is TGCGCCAGCAGCTTGGAAGGGGAAACTGGCGAGCAGTACTTC.

This chain connects TRBV3-1 to TRBJ2-1; D is undetermined. This CDR3 spans 13 amino acids. The germline gives CDR1 LGHDT, CDR2 YNNKEL (reference sequence). The V and J ends lost 2 bases and 8 bases respectively, with 10 bases between them. CDR3 bases: TGTGCCAGCAGCCAATTGGGTAGGGATGAGCAGTTCTTC. Its translation is CASSQLGRDEQFF.

This clonotype was counted a few times. The chain couples TRBV2 to TRBJ2-1; possible D gene TRBD2, 5 bases. The CDR3 is made up of 12 amino acids. The V and J ends lost 6 bases and 9 bases respectively, with 12 bases between them. Germline V gives CDR1 SNHLY, CDR2 FYNNEI. CDR3 bases: TGTGCCAGCAGCGGGATGTCGGGTGAGCAGTTCTTC. It encodes CASSGMSGEQFF. Supplemented by reference TRBV2 and TRBJ2-1, the full variable domain reads EPEVTQTPSHQVTQMGQEVILRCVPISNHLYFYWYRQILGQKVEFLVSFYNNEISEKSEIFDDQFSVERPDGSNFTLKIRSTKLEDSAMYFCASSGMSGEQFFGPGTRLTVL.

This clonotype has just a few counts. This may arise from a read error, as a much more abundant clone is one base away. The J gene is TRBJ2-7, the V gene TRBV7-2; no firm D call. This CDR3 region has 12 residues. CDR1 SGHTA and CDR2 FQGNSA come from the germline V gene. The V end lost 5 bases, the J end lost 2 bases, and 7 bases lay between the germline ends. Written as DNA, the CDR3 is TGTGCCAGCAGCCCCAAGCCCTACGAGCAGTACTTC. This codes for CASSPKPYEQYF.

This clonotype was counted at least ten times. The chain is built from TRBV7-2 and TRBJ2-7; a weak D match, TRBD2 (6 bases). The CDR3 has 16 amino acids. Trimming stripped 4 bases from V and 0 bases from J, with 16 bases between. Germline CDR1 reads SGHTA; CDR2 reads FQGNSA. The CDR3 bases are TGTGCCAGCAGCTCCCGTAGTGGGAGGCTCTCCTACGAGCAGTACTTC. Translating gives CASSSRSGRLSYEQYF.

The chain employs TRBV7-2 and TRBJ2-7; D is perhaps TRBD2 (5 bases). CDR3 length: 17 amino acids. V was cut by 2 bases and J by 6 bases, with 23 bases left in between. Germline values: CDR1 SGHTA, CDR2 FQGNSA. This CDR3 is CASSLYRGKLEGGEQYF. DNA of the CDR3: TGTGCCAGCAGCTTATATCGGGGAAAACTCGAGGGCGGCGAGCAGTACTTC.

The gene calls are TRBV9 and TRBJ1-2, with D possibly TRBD1 on 6 matching bases. Germline CDR1 SGDLS, CDR2 YYNGEE. This CDR3 contains 13 residues. Trimming removed 3 bases from V and 8 bases from J, with 14 bases in between. CDR3 coding DNA: TGTGCCAGCAGCGCGGGAGGGGGAGGAGGCTACACCTTC. It translates to CASSAGGGGGYTF.